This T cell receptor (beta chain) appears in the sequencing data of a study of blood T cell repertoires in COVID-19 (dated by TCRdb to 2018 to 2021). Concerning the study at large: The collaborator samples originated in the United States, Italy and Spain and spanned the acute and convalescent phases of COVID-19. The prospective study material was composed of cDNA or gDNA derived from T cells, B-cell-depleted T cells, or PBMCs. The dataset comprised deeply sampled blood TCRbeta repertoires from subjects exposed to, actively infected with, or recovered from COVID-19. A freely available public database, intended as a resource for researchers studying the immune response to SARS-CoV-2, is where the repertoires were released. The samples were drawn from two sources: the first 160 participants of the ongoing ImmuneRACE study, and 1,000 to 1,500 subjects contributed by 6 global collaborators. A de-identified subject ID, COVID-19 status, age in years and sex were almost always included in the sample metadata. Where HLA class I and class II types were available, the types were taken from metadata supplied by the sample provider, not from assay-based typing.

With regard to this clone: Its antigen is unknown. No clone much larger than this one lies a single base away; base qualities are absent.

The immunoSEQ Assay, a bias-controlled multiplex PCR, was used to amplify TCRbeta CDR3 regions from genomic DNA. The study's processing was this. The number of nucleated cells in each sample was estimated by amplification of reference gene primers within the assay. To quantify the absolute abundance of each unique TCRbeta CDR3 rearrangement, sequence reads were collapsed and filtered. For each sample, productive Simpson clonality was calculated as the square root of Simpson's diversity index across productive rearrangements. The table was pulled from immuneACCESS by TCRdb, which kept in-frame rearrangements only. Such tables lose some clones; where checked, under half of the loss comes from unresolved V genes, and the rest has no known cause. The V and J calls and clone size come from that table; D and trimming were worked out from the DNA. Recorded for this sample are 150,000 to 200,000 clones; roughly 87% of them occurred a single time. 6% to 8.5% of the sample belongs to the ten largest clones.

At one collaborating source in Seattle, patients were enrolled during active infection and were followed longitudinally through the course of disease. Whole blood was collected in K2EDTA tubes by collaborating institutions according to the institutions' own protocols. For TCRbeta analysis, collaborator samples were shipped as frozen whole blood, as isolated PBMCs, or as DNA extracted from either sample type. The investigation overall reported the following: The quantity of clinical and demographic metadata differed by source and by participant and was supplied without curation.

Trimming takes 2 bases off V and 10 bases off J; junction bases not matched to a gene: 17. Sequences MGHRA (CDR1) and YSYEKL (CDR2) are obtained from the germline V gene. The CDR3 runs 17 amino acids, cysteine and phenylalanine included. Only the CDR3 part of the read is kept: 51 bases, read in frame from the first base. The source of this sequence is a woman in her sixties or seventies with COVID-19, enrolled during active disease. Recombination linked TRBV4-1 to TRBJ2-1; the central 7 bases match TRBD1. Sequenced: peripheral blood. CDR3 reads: CASSQPRQGSHIWEQFF. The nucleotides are TGCGCCAGCAGCCAACCAAGACAGGGTTCCCATATTTGGGAGCAGTTCTTC.